This is a list of T cell receptor beta chains from one sample in a study of tumor and adjacent non-tumor tissue in lung cancer. TCRdb re-analysed the multiplex PCR reads in MiXCR, keeping a single row per CDR3 protein. This sample has about 90,000 distinct CDR3 sequences, with more than 75% found just once. The sample taken for sequencing was distant non-tumor lung tissue. The receptors were gathered from a woman in her forties or fifties with non-small cell lung cancer. CDR3s include the opening cysteine and the closing phenylalanine or tryptophan. D genes are given only for firm matches. Not all rows give a size; the values are once, few, many and, for expanded clones, a class.

j_call | d_call | v_call | clone_size | cdr3_nt | cdr3_aa
TRBJ2-1 | . | TRBV6-6 | . | TGTGCCAGCAGCAACTGCCTAAGGGCCTCGGAGTGGGCCACCCTCAATGAGCAGTTCTTC | CASSNCLRASEWATLNEQFF
TRBJ2-1 | . | TRBV29-1 | . | TGCAGCCTTGGACAGTACAATGAGCAGTCCTTC | CSLGQYNEQSF
TRBJ2-1 | TRBD2 | TRBV7-9 | many | TGTGCCAGCAGCTCCGCCGGGAGGGGCTACAATGAGCAGTTCTTC | CASSSAGRGYNEQFF
TRBJ2-1 | . | TRBV10-2 | . | TGTACCAGCAGTGCTAGTACGGGCACTGAGCAGTTCTTC | CTSSASTGTEQFF
TRBJ2-5 | . | TRBV29-1 | . | TGCAGCGTTGAAGATGGTTTGCGGGGAGAGACCCAATGCTTC | CSVEDGLRGETQCF
TRBJ2-1 | TRBD1 | TRBV6-1 | . | TGTGCCAGCGGTGTGACAGGGAATGAGCAGTCCTTC | CASGVTGNEQSF
TRBJ1-2 | TRBD1 | TRBV5-1 | . | TGCGCCAGCAGCTTTACAGGGGGCGCGCATGGCTACACCTTC | CASSFTGGAHGYTF
TRBJ1-1 | . | TRBV25-1 | many | TGTGCCAGCAGTGAATCCTTCCCTCGGGAGGCTGAAGCTTTCTTT | CASSESFPREAEAFF
TRBJ2-1 | . | TRBV4-1 | . | TGCGCCAGCAGCCAAGCGGTATGCGCTGAACAGTTCTTC | CASSQAVCAEQFF
TRBJ2-2 | TRBD1 | TRBV29-1 | . | TGCAGTGTTGCCGGGACAGGAGACGCAAACACCGGGGAGCTGTTTTTT | CSVAGTGDANTGELFF
TRBJ2-1 | . | TRBV4-1 | . | TGCGCTAGCAGCCAAAAACGCGGCTACAATGAGCAATTCTTC | CASSQKRGYNEQFF
TRBJ1-2 | . | TRBV29-1 | . | TGCAGCGTTGAACCCGGGGACGGGTCTTACGGCTACACCTTC | CSVEPGDGSYGYTF
TRBJ2-7 | . | TRBV5-1 | once | TGCGCCAGCAGCTTGGTCTATCTCGGGCGGAGAGCCTACGAGGAGTATTTC | CASSLVYLGRRAYEEYF
TRBJ2-3 | TRBD2 | TRBV29-1 | . | TGTAGTGTTGAAGACCCTAGCGGGAGGCTGGTAGCAGATACGCAGTATTTT | CSVEDPSGRLVADTQYF
TRBJ1-4 | . | TRBV4-1 | . | TGCGCCAGCACCCAAGGTAAGCAGTCCTCTGATGAAAAACTATTTTTT | CASTQGKQSSDEKLFF
TRBJ2-1 | TRBD2 | TRBV6-6 | . | TGTGCCAGTAACCCCCCGAGACTAGCGGGAGGGCCGGAGACCCAGTTCTTC | CASNPPRLAGGPETQFF
TRBJ2-1 | . | TRBV4-1 | . | TGCGCCAGCAGCCAAGTTGGTCTGGGCCACTACAATGAACAGTTCTTC | CASSQVGLGHYNEQFF
TRBJ1-5 | . | TRBV6-1 | . | TGTGACAGCAGTGAAGCGACCTTTAATATCAAGGTTCATCAGCCCCAGCATTTT | CDSSEATFNIKVHQPQHF
TRBJ2-7 | . | TRBV10-3 | . | TGTATCATCAGTGAGGGGGGGAACTACGAGCAGTACTTC | CIISEGGNYEQYF
TRBJ2-7 | . | TRBV29-1 | . | TGCAGCGTTGCTTTAGCATCGTGGGAGCGGTACTTC | CSVALASWERYF
TRBJ2-1 | TRBD1 | TRBV10-2 | . | TGCGCCAGCGGCGGGACAGGGGTGAATCACAATGAGCAGTTCTTC | CASGGTGVNHNEQFF
TRBJ2-5 | TRBD2 | TRBV11-2 | . | TGTACCAGCAGCTTAGGTCCCAGCGGGAGGGAGACCCAGTATTTC | CTSSLGPSGRETQYF
TRBJ2-1 | . | TRBV30 | . | TGTGCCTGGGAGCGGAGCTTATACAATGAGCACCTCTTC | CAWERSLYNEHLF
TRBJ2-1 | . | TRBV5-6 | . | TGTGCCAGCAGCTTGGCTAGTAGTGAGCAGTTTTTC | CASSLASSEQFF
TRBJ1-4 | . | TRBV29-1 | few | TGCAGCGTGAGGAAATCGGATGAAAAGCTCTTTTTT | CSVRKSDEKLFF
TRBJ2-3 | . | TRBV5-5 | . | TGTGCCAGCAGCCTGGAAGGGCAGAGGGCAGATACGCAGGATTTT | CASSLEGQRADTQDF
TRBJ2-2 | . | TRBV4-1 | many | TGCGCCAGCAGCCAAGAATGGACCGGGGCCGGGGAGCTGTTTTTT | CASSQEWTGAGELFF
TRBJ2-2 | TRBD1 | TRBV6-1 | . | TGTGCCGGCAGGGACAGGGAGTGGGGCGGGGAGCTGTTTTTT | CAGRDREWGGELFF
TRBJ2-7 | . | TRBV7-2 | . | TGTGCCAGCAGCTTAGTTTCAGGGATCTCCTACGAGCAGTACTTC | CASSLVSGISYEQYF
TRBJ1-1 | . | TRBV6-1 | . | TGTGCCAGCTTGGGACGGTTGAACACTGAAGCTATCTTT | CASLGRLNTEAIF
TRBJ1-2 | . | TRBV12-3/TRBV12-4 | . | TGTGCCAGCAGTTCACGTCAGGGTAAGCATACGTATGGCTACACCTTC | CASSSRQGKHTYGYTF
TRBJ1-5 | . | TRBV5-5 | . | TGTGTCAGTAGCGTTAACCCGGACTGGTATCAGCCCCAGCATTTT | CVSSVNPDWYQPQHF
TRBJ2-1 | . | TRBV5-4 | . | TGTGCCAGCAACTTGGGCAACAATGAGCAGCCCTTC | CASNLGNNEQPF
TRBJ1-5 | . | TRBV12-3/TRBV12-4 | . | TGTGCCAGCAGTTCAACCAAGGGGAGAGGAGAGCCCCAGCATTTT | CASSSTKGRGEPQHF
TRBJ1-1 | TRBD1 | TRBV24-1 | . | TGTGCCATAAGACAGGGCAGCACTGAAGCATTCTTT | CAIRQGSTEAFF
TRBJ2-1 | TRBD2 | TRBV6-1 | . | TGTGCCAGCGTCTGGGGGAGGGCCTCTTCCGGGAATAAGCAATTCTTC | CASVWGRASSGNKQFF
TRBJ1-6 | . | TRBV20-1 | . | TGCAGTGCTAGGGGGGTGAGCTATAGTTCACCCCTCCACTTT | CSARGVSYSSPLHF
TRBJ1-2 | . | TRBV29-1 | . | TGCAGCGTTGACCGTACGGCTAACTATGGCTACATCTTC | CSVDRTANYGYIF
TRBJ2-3 | . | TRBV28 | . | TGTGCCAGCAAACGGGGGCTGTTGACACATACGCAGTATTTC | CASKRGLLTHTQYF
TRBJ2-1 | TRBD2 | TRBV12-3/TRBV12-4 | many | TGTGCCAGCAATCCGGGACTAGAGAGCAATGAGCAGTTCTTC | CASNPGLESNEQFF
TRBJ2-1 | . | TRBV6-6 | once | TGTGCCAGCAGTTCTAGCAGGACTGTTAATGAGCAGTTCTTC | CASSSSRTVNEQFF
TRBJ2-2 | . | TRBV4-2 | once | TGTCCCAGCAGCCCGGCCGGGAGGGAGCTGTTTTTT | CPSSPAGRELFF
TRBJ2-2 | . | TRBV12-3/TRBV12-4 | . | TGTGGCAGTAGCCTCAACACCTGGGAGCTGTTTTTT | CGSSLNTWELFF
TRBJ2-7 | . | TRBV30 | . | TGTGTCTGGAGCGAAGGGAACCACGAGCAGTACTTC | CVWSEGNHEQYF
TRBJ1-1 | . | TRBV11-2 | . | TGTACCAGCAGCTTAGAGTCGGGGGCGAACACTAAAGCTTTCTTT | CTSSLESGANTKAFF
TRBJ1-1 | . | TRBV12-3/TRBV12-4 | . | TGTGCCAGCACAGTCCGGGGCGATTATGAAGCTTTCTTT | CASTVRGDYEAFF
TRBJ2-7 | . | TRBV6-1 | . | TGTGTGATGGGCGGTACTTACGAGCAGTACTTC | CVMGGTYEQYF
TRBJ2-4 | . | TRBV12-3/TRBV12-4 | once | TGTGACAGTAGTTTAGGAGTGGTAGACGGTGCGCCAATTTACTTC | CDSSLGVVDGAPIYF
TRBJ1-2 | . | TRBV6-5 | . | TGTGCCAGTTGTTACTCGATCAGGGGAGGAGGCTACACCTTC | CASCYSIRGGGYTF
TRBJ1-2 | TRBD1 | TRBV20-1 | many | TGCAGTGCGCCTACAGGGGGTTATGGCTACACCTTC | CSAPTGGYGYTF
TRBJ2-7 | . | TRBV4-2 | . | TGTGCCAGCCGCCATGCAGTAGAGGCGGTCCCCTACGTGCAGTGCTTC | CASRHAVEAVPYVQCF
TRBJ2-2 | . | TRBV29-1 | . | TGCAGTGTTCGAGAGGAGGTGGACACCGGGGAGCTGTTTTTT | CSVREEVDTGELFF
TRBJ2-1 | . | TRBV29-1 | . | TGCAGCGTTGAAGATCCCCGCCGAAACTCCTACAATGATCAATTATTC | CSVEDPRRNSYNDQLF
TRBJ2-7 | . | TRBV20-1 | many | TGCAGTGCTGTCTACCTTTACGAGCAGTACTTC | CSAVYLYEQYF
TRBJ2-5 | . | TRBV2 | few | TGTGCCAGCAGTGAATCATCGCGGTTTCAAGAGACCCAGTACTTC | CASSESSRFQETQYF